This TCR beta chain was retrieved from a study of OX40 agonist ivuxolimab in advanced cancers. The CDR3 totals 16 residues. V shed 4 bases, J shed 2 bases, and the junction held 7 bases outside the gene matches. The germline gives CDR1 SGHNT, CDR2 YYREEE (reference sequence). Profiled with immunoSEQ multiplex PCR; TCRdb holds only in-frame clones, not every one. The sample has around 70,000 clones, approximately 90% seen once; the top ten hold 6% to 8.5%. For this clone: What it recognizes is unknown.

Findings of the study overall: Clones of CD4+ and CD8+ blood T cells grew by week 6 at doses of 0.1 to 3.0 mg/kg.

This chain links TRBV5-4 with TRBJ2-1, with 9 positions matching TRBD2. The source was CD4+ or CD8+ T cells sorted from blood, collected in a trial of the OX40 agonist ivuxolimab. The origin of this receptor is an adult with an advanced solid tumor such as melanoma, head and neck, liver or kidney cancer. The CDR3 sequence: CASSPSGGGAYNEQFF. The DNA for the CDR3 is TGTGCCAGCAGCCCGAGTGGCGGGGGGGCCTACAATGAGCAGTTCTTC.